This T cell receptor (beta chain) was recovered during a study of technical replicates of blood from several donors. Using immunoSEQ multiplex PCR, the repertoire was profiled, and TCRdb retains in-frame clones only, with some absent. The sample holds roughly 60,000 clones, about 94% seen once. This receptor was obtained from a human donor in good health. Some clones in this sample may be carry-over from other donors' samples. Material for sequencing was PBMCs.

CDR3 loop: CASSTRQGTDTQYF. Written as DNA, the CDR3 is TGTGCCAGCAGCACTCGACAGGGCACAGATACGCAGTATTTT. This chain joins TRBV21-1 and TRBJ2-3; TRBD1 is the table's D call and was not checked against the DNA. TRBV21-1 is classified as a pseudogene. The CDR3 has 14 residues.